Included here is one T cell receptor (beta chain) sequence, with context. This clone turned up a few times. Its antigen is not yet known. No base quality values were provided; no much bigger clone lies one nucleotide off. Based on the germline V gene, the CDR1 and CDR2 sequences are LGHNA and YSLEER. The CDR3 holds 15 amino acids from the cysteine to the phenylalanine. Only CDR3 DNA is held: 45 bases, read in frame from base 1. V lost 1 base and J lost 4 bases; the stretch between them is 12 bases long. The sample is drawn from a study of OX40 agonist ivuxolimab in advanced cancers. Background on the whole study: Ivuxolimab was an agonistic, fully human IgG2 monoclonal antibody directed against OX40 (CD134), a costimulatory receptor. Intravenous ivuxolimab was administered to patients every 2 weeks at six dose levels: 0.01, 0.1, 0.3, 1.5, 3 and 10 mg/kg. Of the approximately 50 dose-escalation patients, hepatocellular carcinoma was present in 19, melanoma in around 15, renal cell carcinoma in 9 and head and neck cancer in 9. In the dose-escalation cohort, roughly 80% of patients were male, and the mean age was approximately 55 years, with a range of 23 to 79. Patients were allowed to have had prior anti-PD-1, anti-PD-L1 or anti-CTLA-4 therapy, and 40% of the dose-escalation patients had previously received checkpoint inhibitors. Three dose-escalation patients achieved partial responses, one with hepatocellular carcinoma and two with cutaneous melanoma. The point of sequencing TCRbeta in the periphery was to test whether ivuxolimab changed TCR sequence diversity and drove clonal T-cell expansion. The paper describes the monotherapy dose-escalation part (N ≈ 49 patients) of the phase I trial of ivuxolimab.

Genomic DNA was isolated from the sorted cells so that the TCRbeta CDR3 region could be sequenced. The immunoSEQ Assay was used for sequencing of TCRbeta CDR3 regions. TCRdb mirrors the immuneACCESS table, restricted to in-frame sequences. Some clones are absent from its copies; in checked studies, under half trace to an unresolved V gene, and the reason for the others is unknown. This sample lists some 62,000 clones; 84% were detected once. The ten top clones hold roughly 9.8% of the sample. The trial excluded patients who had a history of autoimmune disease or were on systemic immunosuppression. Peripheral blood for TCR sequencing was collected from all dose cohorts at baseline, on cycle 4 day 1, and on cycle 7 day 1. The samples were drawn from a first-in-human, open-label, multicenter phase I dose-escalation trial of ivuxolimab. Adults with locally advanced or metastatic head and neck squamous cell, hepatocellular, melanoma or renal cell carcinoma were enrolled in the trial. CD4+ and CD8+ T cells were sorted separately from peripheral blood before TCR sequencing.

What the study reported, not specific to this receptor: Antigen specificity was not determined for the clonally expanded peripheral T cells. Low levels of normalized T-cell clonal expansion were also shown by some nonresponding patients. After ivuxolimab, more expanded clones were found on average in CD8+ T cells than in CD4+ T cells. Clonal expansion of both CD4+ and CD8+ blood T cells was observed from baseline to week 6 at doses 0.1 to 3.0 mg/kg. Partial responders in the 0.1-3.0 mg/kg groups had among the lowest normalized peripheral clonal expansion, especially among CD8+ T cells.

The clonotype originates from an adult with an advanced solid tumor such as melanoma, head and neck, liver or kidney cancer. Sequenced here: CD4+ or CD8+ T cells sorted from blood, sampled in a trial of the OX40 agonist ivuxolimab. This chain is built from TRBV4-3 and TRBJ2-3; TRBD1 is a possible D gene, resting on 5 matching bases. The CDR3 protein is CASSQVGQGSDTQYF. The nucleotide sequence reads as follows: TGCGCCAGCAGCCAAGTAGGTCAGGGCTCAGATACGCAGTATTTT.